These T cell receptor beta chains were read from a single sample in a study of blood T cell repertoires in COVID-19. Some clones are missing from TCRdb's copy, which holds only in-frame ones; the method was immunoSEQ multiplex PCR. The profile shows a few hundred thousand clones, around 82% of them singletons. Input material: peripheral blood. The receptor source for this set is a human donor with COVID-19, enrolled during active disease. The donor label of this sample is uncertain. The CDR3 runs from the conserved cysteine through the conserved F or W. D genes are given only for firm matches. Rows give clone size only sometimes, using once, few, many, or a class for an expanded clone.

>once|TRBV18|TRBJ1-2|NA
CASSPIQGRVYGYTF
TGTGCCAGCTCACCGATCCAGGGGAGAGTCTATGGCTACACCTTC
>NA|TRBV30|TRBJ2-3|NA
CACTMSVGTDTQYF
TGTGCCTGTACAATGAGCGTGGGCACAGATACGCAGTATTTT
>NA|TRBV5-1|TRBJ1-3|NA
CASSFSGGGNTIYF
TGCGCCAGCAGCTTCTCAGGAGGTGGAAACACCATATATTTT
>NA|TRBV19|TRBJ1-4|NA
CASSVRGREPDEKLFF
TGTGCCAGTAGTGTTAGAGGGAGAGAACCTGATGAAAAACTGTTTTTT
>NA|TRBV19|TRBJ2-7|TRBD2
CASSMVLAGGSEQYF
TGTGCCAGTAGTATGGTTCTAGCGGGAGGCAGCGAGCAGTACTTC
>NA|TRBV28|TRBJ2-1|NA
CASSLLPGVGVGEQFF
TGTGCCAGCAGTTTATTACCCGGGGTCGGGGTTGGTGAGCAGTTCTTC
>NA|TRBV15|TRBJ2-2|TRBD2
CATSRGLAGDGTGELFF
TGTGCCACCAGCAGAGGACTAGCGGGAGACGGGACCGGGGAGCTGTTTTTT
>NA|TRBV28|TRBJ1-2|TRBD1
CATFDRGVYTF
TGTGCCACCTTCGACAGGGGGGTCTACACCTTC
>NA|TRBV9|TRBJ2-3|TRBD2
CASSALYSGSADTQYF
TGTGCCAGCAGCGCCTTATATAGCGGGAGCGCAGATACGCAGTATTTT
>NA|TRBV7-2|TRBJ1-2|TRBD1
CASSLGGQGSHYGYTF
TGTGCCAGCAGCTTAGGTGGACAGGGCAGCCACTATGGCTACACCTTC
>NA|TRBV6-5|TRBJ1-6|NA
CASSYEGYNSDSPLHF
TGTGCCAGCAGTTACGAGGGTTACAATAGTGATTCACCCCTCCACTTT
>NA|TRBV5-1|TRBJ2-1|NA
CASSLAGSRSEQFF
TGCGCCAGCAGCTTGGCCGGTTCCCGGAGTGAGCAGTTCTTC
>few|TRBV7-9|TRBJ1-4|TRBD1
CASSFRGQDEKLFF
TGTGCCAGCAGCTTCAGGGGGCAGGATGAAAAACTGTTTTTT
>NA|TRBV2|TRBJ1-1|TRBD1
CASSLRRTGEGTEAFF
TGTGCCAGCAGTCTCCGTAGGACAGGGGAAGGAACTGAAGCTTTCTTT
>NA|TRBV7-9|TRBJ1-2|NA
CASSPTGDYGYTF
TGTGCCAGCAGCCCTACAGGAGACTATGGCTACACCTTC
>NA|TRBV9|TRBJ2-7|NA
CASSVGVQGFHEQYF
TGTGCCAGCAGCGTGGGCGTCCAGGGGTTCCACGAGCAGTACTTC
>NA|TRBV30|TRBJ2-3|NA
CAWAQGSPDTQYF
TGTGCCTGGGCGCAGGGATCCCCAGATACGCAGTATTTT
>NA|TRBV12-3/TRBV12-4|TRBJ1-5|NA
CASSLGGQTQHF
TGTGCCAGCAGTTTAGGAGGACAGACCCAGCATTTT
>NA|TRBV7-9|TRBJ2-1|NA
CASSSQGNPYNEQFF
TGTGCCAGCAGCTCCCAGGGGAACCCCTACAATGAGCAGTTCTTC
>NA|TRBV7-2|TRBJ1-1|NA
CASTLSWNTEAFF
TGTGCCAGCACCTTAAGCTGGAACACTGAAGCTTTCTTT
>once|TRBV2|TRBJ2-7|NA
CASSGDSVYEQYF
TGTGCCAGCAGTGGTGATAGCGTCTACGAGCAGTACTTC
>NA|TRBV20-1|TRBJ1-1|NA
CSASMADTEAFF
TGCAGTGCTAGTATGGCGGACACTGAAGCTTTCTTT
>NA|TRBV6-6|TRBJ1-1|NA
CASSYYIGGGAAFF
TGTGCCAGCAGTTACTACATCGGGGGGGGAGCAGCTTTCTTT
>NA|TRBV7-8|TRBJ1-1|TRBD1
CASSLARQGSQAFF
TGTGCCAGCAGCTTAGCCCGACAGGGATCGCAAGCTTTCTTT
>NA|TRBV30|TRBJ2-3|TRBD1
CAWSAGGGADTQYF
TGTGCCTGGAGTGCAGGGGGCGGGGCAGATACGCAGTATTTT
>NA|TRBV27|TRBJ1-1|TRBD1
CASSRTGRGVTEAFF
TGTGCCAGCAGCAGGACAGGGAGGGGAGTCACTGAAGCTTTCTTT
>NA|TRBV28|TRBJ1-1|TRBD1
CASSSPGGQDTEAFF
TGTGCCAGCAGTTCCCCAGGGGGCCAAGACACTGAAGCTTTCTTT
>NA|TRBV29-1|TRBJ1-2|TRBD1
CSVRHSTGGNYGYTF
TGCAGCGTCCGACATTCGACAGGGGGTAACTATGGCTACACCTTC
>NA|TRBV7-2|TRBJ2-7|TRBD2
CASSWGQLAGGAYEQYF
TGTGCCAGCAGCTGGGGGCAACTAGCGGGAGGTGCCTACGAGCAGTACTTC
>NA|TRBV6-5|TRBJ1-2|TRBD1
CASRRTGYGYTF
TGTGCCAGCAGACGGACAGGATATGGCTACACCTTC
>NA|TRBV28|TRBJ1-2|TRBD1
CASNPMTGRIIHNYGYTF
TGTGCCAGCAATCCGATGACAGGGCGGATAATCCATAACTATGGCTACACCTTC
>NA|TRBV29-1|TRBJ2-3|TRBD1
CSVEDRKETDTQYF
TGCAGCGTGGAGGACAGGAAGGAGACAGATACGCAGTATTTT
>NA|TRBV19|TRBJ1-6|NA
CASSIVLEGNSPLHF
TGTGCCAGTAGTATTGTCTTGGAGGGAAATTCACCCCTCCACTTT
>NA|TRBV28|TRBJ1-4|NA
CASSYTGSGEKLFF
TGTGCCAGCAGTTACACAGGGTCCGGAGAAAAACTGTTTTTT
>NA|TRBV7-9|TRBJ2-5|NA
CASSSSFGETQYF
TGTGCCAGCAGCTCGAGCTTCGGAGAGACCCAGTACTTC
>NA|TRBV18|TRBJ1-1|TRBD1
CASSPLTGTGPMNTEAFF
TGTGCCAGCTCACCGCTTACCGGGACAGGGCCCATGAACACTGAAGCTTTCTTT
>NA|TRBV6-5|TRBJ1-5|TRBD1
CASIKGALSQPQHF
TGTGCCAGCATAAAGGGGGCGCTTTCGCAGCCCCAGCATTTT
>once|TRBV5-1|TRBJ2-1|TRBD1
CASSPDRGSYNEQFF
TGCGCCAGCAGCCCAGACAGGGGCTCCTACAATGAGCAGTTCTTC
>once|TRBV7-9|TRBJ1-6|NA
CASWGGRGPGSPLHF
TGTGCCAGCTGGGGGGGGCGGGGGCCGGGATCACCCCTCCACTTT
>NA|TRBV6-5|TRBJ1-2|TRBD1
CASDETGIVDGYTF
TGTGCCAGCGACGAGACAGGGATAGTCGATGGCTACACCTTC
>NA|TRBV5-4|TRBJ1-6|TRBD1
CASSLRDSNSPLHF
TGTGCCAGCAGCTTGAGGGACAGTAATTCACCCCTCCACTTT
>NA|TRBV24-1|TRBJ2-3|NA
CATSAKGPIGTQYF
TGTGCCACCAGTGCAAAGGGGCCGATCGGTACGCAGTATTTT
>NA|TRBV14|TRBJ2-1|TRBD2
CASSQGTSGRQFF
TGTGCCAGCAGCCAAGGGACTAGCGGGAGGCAGTTCTTC
>NA|TRBV10-2|TRBJ2-7|TRBD2
CASSKGLAGGDEQYF
TGCGCCAGCAGTAAAGGACTAGCGGGAGGGGACGAGCAGTACTTC
>NA|TRBV18|TRBJ2-2|TRBD2
CASSPGGGLAATGELFF
TGTGCCAGCTCACCAGGTGGGGGACTAGCGGCCACCGGGGAGCTGTTTTTT
>NA|TRBV30|TRBJ2-7|NA
CAWSADIYSYEQYF
TGTGCCTGGAGCGCGGACATCTACTCCTACGAGCAGTACTTC
>NA|TRBV7-3|TRBJ2-1|NA
CASSLIPRDFYNEQFF
TGTGCCAGCAGCTTAATCCCCCGGGACTTTTACAATGAGCAGTTCTTC
>NA|TRBV7-9|TRBJ2-3|TRBD2
CASSLRGRDTDTQYF
TGTGCCAGCAGCTTACGAGGGAGGGACACAGATACGCAGTATTTT
>once|TRBV16|TRBJ1-1|NA
CASSQSGRGVSAEAFF
TGTGCCAGCAGCCAATCGGGTAGGGGTGTGAGCGCTGAAGCTTTCTTT
>NA|TRBV5-4|TRBJ2-1|TRBD2
CASSFEAGQYNEQFF
TGTGCCAGCAGCTTCGAAGCGGGGCAGTACAATGAGCAGTTCTTC
>NA|TRBV9|TRBJ1-1|NA
CASSPQPTVGWAEAFF
TGTGCCAGCAGCCCGCAACCAACAGTTGGGTGGGCTGAAGCTTTCTTT
>NA|TRBV11-2|TRBJ2-5|NA
CASSLVPGTQYF
TGTGCCAGCAGCTTAGTTCCGGGGACCCAGTACTTC
>NA|TRBV18|TRBJ2-3|NA
CASSQMTGASTDTQYF
TGTGCCAGCTCCCAGATGACAGGCGCCTCCACAGATACGCAGTATTTT
>NA|TRBV7-9|TRBJ1-2|TRBD1
CASSLIPGQGTYGYTF
TGTGCCAGCAGCTTAATCCCGGGACAGGGGACCTATGGCTACACCTTC
>NA|TRBV3-1/TRBV3-2|TRBJ1-2|TRBD1
CASSQMQGDYGYTF
TGTGCCAGCAGCCAAATGCAGGGGGACTATGGCTACACCTTC
>NA|TRBV5-8|TRBJ1-6|NA
CASSLISVRTLHF
TGTGCCAGCAGCTTGATTTCGGTGCGGACCCTCCACTTT
>NA|TRBV12-3/TRBV12-4|TRBJ2-1|NA
CATSLAYNEQFF
TGTGCCACCTCCCTTGCCTACAATGAGCAGTTCTTC
>NA|TRBV3-1/TRBV3-2|TRBJ2-3|TRBD2
CASSGETSGSTDTQYF
TGTGCCAGCAGCGGAGAGACTAGCGGGAGCACAGATACGCAGTATTTT